A single sample gave rise to the 17 T cell receptor beta chains below, sequenced in a study of T cell changes during pregnancy in multiple sclerosis. Sequencing used immunoSEQ multiplex PCR; TCRdb keeps in-frame clones, though not all of them. The sample consists of about 80,000 clones, roughly nine tenths of them appearing once. Source: peripheral blood, taken before pregnancy. Receptor source: a female donor with multiple sclerosis, enrolled in a pregnancy study.

The V gene is TRBV4-2, the J gene TRBJ2-2; 7 positions agree with TRBD2. V lost 4 bases to trimming and J lost 7 bases; unmatched junction nucleotides: 6. Germline V gene lookup returns CDR1 LGHNA and CDR2 YNFKEQ. The CDR3 totals 14 residues. In nucleotides, the CDR3 is TGTGCCAGCAGCCTCGCCGGGGGGAACGGGGAGCTGTTTTTT. This gives the protein CASSLAGGNGELFF.

The chain is built from TRBV7-6 and TRBJ2-3, with D unresolved. Germline V CDR1 and CDR2: SGHVS, FNYEAQ. Trimming cost V 4 bases and J 4 bases, with 6 bases left between them. The CDR3 covers 12 residues. In DNA, the CDR3 is TGTGCCAGCAGCTCCGGGTCAGATACGCAGTATTTT. It is translated as CASSSGSDTQYF.

This clone was seen only once. The chain recombines TRBV4-1 with TRBJ2-1, with a tentative D call TRBD2 (6 bases). Per germline, CDR1 MGHRA and CDR2 YSYEKL. The V gene lost 1 base and the J gene lost 8 bases, with 18 bases spanning the gap. This CDR3 contains 16 residues. The DNA of the CDR3 is TGCGCCAGCAGCCAAGTTCCGGGACGGCGGGATGATGAGCAGTTCTTC. This gives the protein CASSQVPGRRDDEQFF.

This clone has only a few counts. This chain connects TRBV5-1 to TRBJ2-7; 12 bases are shared with TRBD1. The V segment lost 4 bases and the J segment 6 bases; nucleotides outside the gene matches: 5. CDR3 length: 14 residues. Germline-derived CDR1 and CDR2 are SGHRS and YFSETQ. DNA for the CDR3: TGCGCCAGCAGCCTAGGGACAGGGGGCGCCGAGCAGTACTTC. It translates to CASSLGTGGAEQYF.

The chain is built from TRBV7-9 and TRBJ2-7; D unresolved. Trimming cost V 1 base and J 4 bases, with 17 bases left between them. Germline values: CDR1 SEHNR, CDR2 FQNEAQ (reference sequence). This CDR3 is 16 amino acids long. The CDR3 loop reads CASSLGHSVSLYEQYF. The CDR3 bases are TGTGCCAGCAGCTTAGGTCACTCCGTGTCCCTATACGAGCAGTACTTC.

The chain has TRBV28 and TRBJ1-5, with D perhaps matching TRBD1 (5 bases). CDR3 length: 18 amino acids. The germline gives CDR1 MDHEN, CDR2 SYDVKM. V lost 6 bases, J lost 0 bases, and 21 bases lay in between. The CDR3: CASSYRGEDVYSNQPQHF. In DNA form, the CDR3 reads TGTGCCAGCAGCTACCGAGGGGAGGACGTGTATAGCAATCAGCCCCAGCATTTT.

The chain carries TRBV18 and TRBJ2-7; the match to TRBD2 covers 9 bases. The CDR3 sequence is 16 residues long. Per germline, CDR1 KGHSH and CDR2 LQKENI. V was clipped by 1 base and J by 7 bases; unmatched bases: 11. The CDR3 here is CASSPRGMGTSTEQYF. CDR3 in DNA: TGTGCCAGCTCACCACGAGGGATGGGGACTAGCACTGAGCAGTACTTC.

This clone was picked up one time. The chain recombines TRBV6-5 with TRBJ2-2; weak D call: TRBD2 (5 bases). The V end was cut by 1 base, the J end by 0 bases, with 9 bases between. This CDR3 region has 16 residues. The germline V gene encodes CDR1 MNHEY and CDR2 SVGAGI. DNA of the CDR3: TGTGCCAGCAGTTACTATGGGAGTTCGAACACCGGGGAGCTGTTTTTT. This codes for CASSYYGSSNTGELFF.

The V gene is TRBV28, the J gene TRBJ2-3, with TRBD2 identical over 7 bases. Germline V gene sequence: CDR1 MDHEN, CDR2 SYDVKM. The CDR3 sequence is 13 residues long. V lost 4 bases and J lost 6; bases outside the gene matches: 4. CDR3 nucleotide sequence: TGTGCCAGCAGTTCCGCGGGAGTGGATACGCAGTATTTT. Translating gives CASSSAGVDTQYF.

CDR3 coding DNA: TGCGCCAGCAGCCAAGGAGAAGCGGGGAAAGAGACCCAGTACTTC. Encoded protein: CASSQGEAGKETQYF. The chain recombines TRBV4-1 with TRBJ2-5; TRBD2 agrees at 7 bases. The V and J ends lost 1 base and 3 bases, in that order; junction bases with no gene match: 5. The V gene's germline CDR1 is MGHRA and CDR2 YSYEKL. This CDR3 contains 15 residues.

This clone came up a few times. The V and J genes are TRBV9 and TRBJ2-3; the D gene is possibly TRBD1 (6 bases). V was pared by 1 base and J by 6 bases, with 15 bases between. The CDR3 totals 15 residues. Germline CDR1 is SGDLS and CDR2 is YYNGEE. CDR3 region: CASSVQGSYQDTQYF. For the CDR3, the DNA is TGTGCCAGCAGCGTACAGGGGAGCTATCAGGATACGCAGTATTTT.

The J gene is TRBJ2-2, the V gene TRBV27, with TRBD2 matching over 10 bases. V was clipped by 1 base and J by 7 bases; unmatched bases: 12. Germline V CDR1 and CDR2: MNHEY, SMNVEV (reference sequence). The CDR3 is 18 amino acids. The DNA of the CDR3 is TGTGCCAGCAGTTTATATCCAGCGGGAGGGCCCGGGGGCGGGGAGCTGTTTTTT. Its translation is CASSLYPAGGPGGGELFF.

The chain links TRBV30 to TRBJ1-2; the match to TRBD1 covers 11 bases. Trimming removed 5 bases from V and 7 bases from J; junction bases left unmatched: 15. The germline V gene has CDR1 GTSNPN and CDR2 SVGIG (reference sequence). The CDR3 spans 16 residues. The CDR3 is CAWGARLPGQGGGYTF. DNA for the CDR3: TGTGCCTGGGGAGCCCGGCTCCCGGGACAGGGGGGTGGCTACACCTTC.

The gene calls are TRBV18 and TRBJ2-6; 8 bases map to TRBD2. This CDR3 has 17 amino acids. Trimming at V came to 10 bases and at J to 0 bases, leaving 11 bases not matched to a gene. Germline V gene data show CDR1 as KGHSH and CDR2 as LQKENI. This CDR3 reads CATARGAQPSGANVLTF. CDR3 DNA: TGTGCCACCGCGCGGGGGGCCCAACCCTCTGGGGCCAACGTCCTGACTTTC.

The CDR3 sequence: CASSLQISGQGAKNIQYF. The CDR3 nucleotides are TGTGCCAGCAGCCTGCAAATCTCAGGACAGGGAGCCAAAAACATTCAGTACTTC. The chain links TRBV5-6 to TRBJ2-4, with TRBD1 matching over 8 bases. CDR3 size: 18 residues. The trim removed 4 bases at V and 0 bases at J, leaving 12 bases unmatched. In germline, CDR1 is SGHDT, CDR2 YYEEEE.

This rearrangement joins TRBV7-2 to TRBJ1-5; D is uncertain. The V and J ends lost 3 bases and 3 bases respectively, with 6 bases between them. Germline CDR1 reads SGHTA; CDR2 reads FQGNSA. The CDR3 runs 13 residues. The DNA for the CDR3 is TGTGCCAGCAGCTTGGGCTTCAATCAGCCCCAGCATTTT. Protein product: CASSLGFNQPQHF.

This clone has a single count. The chain couples TRBV2 to TRBJ2-4; TRBD2 agrees at 9 bases. Germline loops: CDR1 SNHLY, CDR2 FYNNEI. The ends lost 3 bases at V and 0 bases at J; junction bases unmatched: 9. The CDR3 length is 18 residues. The CDR3 DNA sequence: TGTGCCAGCAGTGAGCAAGCGGGAGGCCAACTAGCCAAAAACATTCAGTACTTC. Residues: CASSEQAGGQLAKNIQYF.